A selection of T cell receptor beta chains follows, all from one sample in a study of cytomegalovirus exposure and HLA in healthy donors. The table came from immunoSEQ multiplex PCR; TCRdb's copy has only in-frame clones and leaves some out. The sample table sets out 45,000 to 55,000 clones. The sample was PBMCs. The receptors originated from a male donor in good health and CMV-seropositive. Each CDR3 is given with its conserved first and last residue. The order of the fields is V gene, D gene, J gene, CDR3 DNA, CDR3 protein. D genes are given only for firm matches.

>TRBV21-1|.|TRBJ1-2
TGTGCCAGCGCCAGTGGGGTGGACAGGGGGCGATTTTGTGCTAACTATGGCTACACCTTC
CASASGVDRGRFCANYGYTF
>TRBV6-5|.|TRBJ2-7
TGTGCCAGCAGTTACGGGGCCCCCATGGGCGAGCAGTACTTC
CASSYGAPMGEQYF
>TRBV13|.|TRBJ2-3
TGTGCCAGCAGACCTAGAGACCGGCCAGATACGCAGTATTTT
CASRPRDRPDTQYF
>TRBV7-2|.|TRBJ2-1
TGTGCCAGCAGCTTAGGGCGGTGGGACAATGAGCAGTTCTTC
CASSLGRWDNEQFF
>TRBV9|.|TRBJ2-7
TGTGCCAGCAGCCCGGGGATAACCTACGAGCAGTACTTC
CASSPGITYEQYF
>TRBV29-1|TRBD1|TRBJ1-1
TGCAGCGTTGAAGAGAAGCGGGACAGGGGAGAAGCTTTCTTT
CSVEEKRDRGEAFF
>TRBV11-2|.|TRBJ1-1
TGTGCCAGCAGACTTGGCACTGAAGCTTTCTTT
CASRLGTEAFF
>TRBV6-5|TRBD2|TRBJ2-1
TGTGCCAGCCCTATACGGGGGGGCCATAATGAGCAGTTCTTC
CASPIRGGHNEQFF
>TRBV19|TRBD1|TRBJ1-1
TGTGCCAGTAGTATCCGGACAGGGGAAATTGCTGAAGCTTTCTTT
CASSIRTGEIAEAFF
>TRBV28|.|TRBJ1-2
TGTGCCAGCAGTGCCACAGGGTTTGGCTACACCTTC
CASSATGFGYTF
>TRBV5-1|.|TRBJ2-5
TGCGCCAGCAGGGATCCAAGGACTTCATTGGAGCAGTACTTC
CASRDPRTSLEQYF
>TRBV4-1|TRBD1|TRBJ1-4
TGCGCCAGCAGCCCCAGGACAGGACGCAGCACTAATGAAAAACTGTTTTTT
CASSPRTGRSTNEKLFF